Each of the 4 T cell receptor beta chains below was sequenced from the same sample in a study of tumor-infiltrating lymphocytes in primary liver carcinoma. Co-extracted RNA and DNA came from roughly 20-30 mg of unsorted bulk tissue. The investigators made TCR beta cDNA from 400 to 500 ng total RNA, using a constant-region primer. A slightly modified ARM-PCR protocol with three nested multiplex PCR rounds produced these TCR beta libraries. A C-beta reverse primer was combined with TRBV1-TRBV30 forward primers in the first two PCR rounds, and each round had approximately 9 cycles. In TCRdb, the multiplex PCR reads were re-called with MiXCR into one record per CDR3 protein. This table has some 46,000 distinct CDR3 sequences, about 75% appearing once. Source material: tumor-adjacent normal liver tissue. Receptors originate from a woman younger than 45 with primary liver carcinoma and hepatitis B virus infection.

This sequence joins TRBV29-1 and TRBJ2-1; D not resolved. The CDR3 has 13 amino acids. CDR1 SQVTM and CDR2 ANQGSEA come from the germline V gene. Trimming removed 3 bases from V and 9 bases from J, with 15 bases in between. CDR3 loop: CSVEGFSGSEQFF. CDR3 DNA sequence: TGCAGCGTTGAGGGATTTAGTGGTAGTGAGCAGTTCTTC.

This clonotype occurred many times. The V and J genes are TRBV6-2 or TRBV6-3 and TRBJ2-1; the match to TRBD2 covers 16 bases. Trimming cost V 6 bases and J 5 bases; bases outside gene matches: 10. In germline, CDR1 is MNHEY, CDR2 SVGEGT. The length of the CDR3 is 18 residues. The DNA of the CDR3 is TGTGCCAGCAGGGCACCGGGACTAGCGGGAGGGCATAACAATGAGCAGTTCTTC. Its protein is CASRAPGLAGGHNNEQFF.

Notes on this clonotype: As the CDR3 is not closed by the conserved phenylalanine or tryptophan, this likely results from a read error. The chain couples TRBV11-2 to TRBJ2-7, with a weak D call TRBD1 (7 bases). Germline assignment: CDR1 SGHAT and CDR2 FQNNGV. CDR3 length: 17 amino acids. CDR3 coding DNA: TGTGTCAGCAGTATCGCAGGAGGGGGCTCTTGGACCTACGAGCAGTACTTA. It specifies CVSSIAGGGSWTYEQYL.

This clonotype was counted many times. The chain uses TRBV11-2 and TRBJ1-6; 10 positions agree with TRBD1. CDR1 is SGHAT, CDR2 FQNNGV, per germline. The CDR3 extends over 14 amino acids. V lost 8 bases to trimming and J lost 8 bases; unmatched junction nucleotides: 6. The CDR3, as DNA: TGTGCCAGCGGGAAAGGGACAGGGGATTCACCCCTCCACTTT. Protein: CASGKGTGDSPLHF.